This entry lists 20 T cell receptor beta chains sequenced from one sample in a study of blood T cell repertoires in COVID-19. Sequencing was performed with immunoSEQ multiplex PCR; in TCRdb, only in-frame clones are kept and a portion is missing. This table holds about 210,000 clones, almost 85% found once. Input material: peripheral blood. All receptors derive from a woman in her forties or fifties with active or convalescent COVID-19.

This clone was seen a handful of times. This chain joins TRBV6-5 and TRBJ2-1, with 9 bases matching TRBD2. CDR1 is MNHEY and CDR2 is SVGAGI in the germline V gene. The ends lost 0 bases at V and 8 bases at J; junction bases unmatched: 8. This CDR3 is built from 16 residues. The CDR3 spells CASSYSPRLAGDEQFF. The CDR3 coding sequence is TGTGCCAGCAGTTACTCCCCCCGGTTAGCGGGGGATGAGCAGTTCTTC.

The CDR3 nucleotides are TGTGCCAGCAGTCGCGGGAAGTCCGAGCAGTACTTC. Residues: CASSRGKSEQYF. V usage is TRBV6-2 or TRBV6-3 and J usage is TRBJ2-7; D is perhaps TRBD2 (6 bases). From germline, CDR1 is MNHEY and CDR2 SVGEGT. This CDR3 is 12 amino acids long. V lost 5 bases to trimming and J lost 6 bases, with 11 bases between them.

The count of this clone is one. V usage is TRBV21-1 and J usage is TRBJ1-4. TRBV21-1 is tagged as a pseudogene. This CDR3 contains 16 residues. CDR3 bases: TGTGCCAGCAGCAAAGCCGGACTGACAACTAATGAAAAACTGTTTTTT. Its protein is CASSKAGLTTNEKLFF.

The table lists this clone with a count of one. The chain has TRBV6-5 and TRBJ1-1; a possible D gene is TRBD1 (6 bases). V lost 2 bases to trimming and J lost 1 base, with 8 bases between them. The V gene's germline CDR1 is MNHEY and CDR2 SVGAGI. This CDR3 spans 14 amino acids. CDR3 in amino acids: CASSYLTGNTEAFF. CDR3 nucleotide sequence: TGTGCCAGCAGTTACCTGACAGGGAACACTGAAGCTTTCTTT.

The genes are TRBV14 and TRBJ2-7, with a possible D match to TRBD2 (5 bases). Germline CDR1 is SGHDN and CDR2 is FVKESK. This CDR3 spans 13 amino acids. The V end lost 7 bases, the J end lost 7 bases, and 17 bases lay between the germline ends. CDR3 nucleotide sequence: TGTGCCAGCACGAGCTCGGGGTTTGATGAGCAGTACTTC. Translating gives CASTSSGFDEQYF. The full variable domain, in which reference TRBV14 and TRBJ2-7 provide the parts outside the CDR3, is EAGVTQFPSHSVIEKGQTVTLRCDPISGHDNLYWYRRVMGKEIKFLLHFVKESKQDESGMPNNRFLAERTGGTYSTLKVQPAELEDSGVYFCASTSSGFDEQYFGPGTRLTVT.

CDR3 in amino acids: CASTWTGTQETQYF. The CDR3 nucleotides read TGTGCCAGCACTTGGACAGGTACCCAAGAGACCCAGTACTTC. This chain joins TRBV2 and TRBJ2-5, with 7 bases aligning to TRBD1. This CDR3 is 14 amino acids long. J was trimmed by 1 base and V by 7 bases; bases with no gene match: 6. CDR1 and CDR2 from the germline V gene are SNHLY and FYNNEI. Full variable domain (remainder filled in from reference TRBV2 and TRBJ2-5): EPEVTQTPSHQVTQMGQEVILRCVPISNHLYFYWYRQILGQKVEFLVSFYNNEISEKSEIFDDQFSVERPDGSNFTLKIRSTKLEDSAMYFCASTWTGTQETQYFGPGTRLLVL.

In its sample, this clone was seen once. The chain combines TRBV19 with TRBJ1-5, with D possibly being TRBD1 (6 bases). V was clipped by 5 bases and J by 6 bases, with 20 bases between them. The length of the CDR3 is 16 residues. Germline CDR1 and CDR2: LNHDA and SQIVND (reference sequence). In DNA form, the CDR3 reads TGTGCCAGTAGTCCCGCGAACAGGGCGGATAGTCAGCCCCAGCATTTT. It specifies CASSPANRADSQPQHF.

J is TRBJ1-3 and V is TRBV4-1; 9 positions agree with TRBD1. The CDR3 covers 16 residues. Trimming cost V 3 bases and J 0 bases; bases outside gene matches: 3. Germline V lookup: CDR1 MGHRA, CDR2 YSYEKL. CDR3 nucleotide sequence: TGCGCCAGCAGCCAGCTGACAGGGGGCTCTGGAAACACCATATATTTT. Translated: CASSQLTGGSGNTIYF.

The chain carries TRBV3-1 (or the pseudogene TRBV3-2) and TRBJ1-6, with D possibly being TRBD1 (6 bases). In germline, CDR1 is LGHDT, CDR2 YNNKEL (reference sequence). Trimming shortened V by 4 bases and J by 10 bases, and 17 bases separated the two germline ends. This CDR3 has 15 residues. Here the CDR3 DNA reads TGTGCCAGCAGCCCCAAGGGGGAAATGGTATCACCCCTCCACTTT. This gives the protein CASSPKGEMVSPLHF.

The chain is built from TRBV10-3 and TRBJ2-1; 9 bases align to TRBD2. The length of the CDR3 is 15 residues. Germline V gene sequence: CDR1 ENHRY, CDR2 SYGVKD. Unmatched junction bases numbered 13, after V lost 7 bases and J lost 9 bases. The CDR3 nucleotides read TGTGCCATCAATCAGGCGGGGACTAGCTTGGGTGAGCAGTTCTTC. Residues: CAINQAGTSLGEQFF.

The rearrangement uses TRBV12-3 or TRBV12-4 and TRBJ1-1; TRBD1 is a possible D gene (5 bases). Trimming stripped 6 bases from V and 9 bases from J, with 11 bases between. CDR3 length: 11 amino acids. CDR3: CASRQGSQAFF. In DNA form, the CDR3 reads TGTGCCAGCAGGCAGGGATCGCAAGCTTTCTTT.

This sequence joins TRBV14 and TRBJ1-6; D call uncertain. Germline V gene data show CDR1 as SGHDN and CDR2 as FVKESK. This CDR3 is 13 amino acids long. V was trimmed by 1 base and J by 9 bases, leaving 7 bases between them. For the CDR3, the DNA is TGTGCCAGCAGCCAAGTGCGTAGTTCACCCCTCCACTTT. It translates to CASSQVRSSPLHF.

The gene calls are TRBV7-7 and TRBJ2-3, with 8 bases fitting TRBD1. Germline-derived CDR1 and CDR2 are SSHAT and FNYEAQ (reference sequence). This CDR3 is 15 amino acids long. Trimming cost V 1 base and J 0 bases; bases outside gene matches: 0. The CDR3 DNA follows: TGTGCCAGCAGCTTAGGGACAGGGAGCACAGATACGCAGTATTTT. Its protein product is CASSLGTGSTDTQYF.

The rearrangement links TRBV7-9 to TRBJ1-4, with TRBD1 matching 7 bases. V was clipped by 5 bases and J by 4 bases; unmatched bases: 4. The CDR3 covers 14 residues. Per the germline V gene, CDR1 is SEHNR and CDR2 is FQNEAQ (reference sequence). The chain's CDR3 is CASSAGTVNEKLFF. Written as DNA, the CDR3 is TGTGCCAGCAGCGCCGGGACAGTTAATGAAAAACTGTTTTTT.

Only a few counts were recorded for this clone. Other DNA sequences in the sample encode the same CDR3. This chain joins TRBV5-1 and TRBJ1-1; D is undetermined. CDR1 is SGHRS, CDR2 YFSETQ, per germline. Between the trimmed V and J ends, which lost 0 bases and 2 bases, there was a span of 5 bases. There are 13 residues in the CDR3. The CDR3 coding sequence is TGCGCCAGCAGCTTGGTGGCCAACACTGAAGCTTTCTTT. Amino acid sequence: CASSLVANTEAFF.

In this sample, this clone turned up many times. The V and J genes are TRBV7-2 and TRBJ2-1; D is perhaps TRBD2 (6 bases). Per germline, CDR1 SGHTA and CDR2 FQGNSA. Trimming removed 5 bases from V and 8 bases from J, with 16 bases in between. The CDR3 covers 14 residues. The CDR3 reads CASSDPGSSYEQFF. CDR3 DNA sequence: TGTGCCAGCAGCGACCCCGGGAGTAGCTATGAGCAGTTCTTC.

The chain's CDR3 is CASSQTNIQYF. Here the CDR3 DNA reads TGTGCCAGCAGCCAAACTAACATTCAGTACTTC. This chain joins TRBV6-5 and TRBJ2-4; D uncertain. CDR1 is MNHEY and CDR2 is SVGAGI in the germline V gene. The CDR3 has 11 residues. Trimming pared 6 bases from V and 7 bases from J, leaving 7 bases between.

This chain connects TRBV3-1 (or the pseudogene TRBV3-2) to TRBJ2-2, with D unresolved. Germline assignment: CDR1 LGHDT and CDR2 YNNKEL (reference sequence). The V and J ends lost 1 base and 6 bases respectively, with 9 bases between them. The CDR3 has 14 residues. The CDR3 sequence is CASSQGYEAGELFF. In nucleotides, the CDR3 is TGTGCCAGCAGCCAAGGGTATGAGGCCGGGGAGCTGTTTTTT.

The chain uses TRBV5-5 and TRBJ1-4, with D tentatively TRBD1 (5 bases). The CDR3 spans 14 residues. Trimming pared 5 bases from V and 2 bases from J, leaving 10 bases between. Germline V lookup: CDR1 SGHKS, CDR2 YYEKEE (reference sequence). DNA of the CDR3: TGTGCCAGCAGTCCGGGGGGTACTAATGAAAAACTGTTTTTT. Its protein is CASSPGGTNEKLFF.

This clone was picked up a small number of times. The rearrangement joins TRBV9 to TRBJ2-1; 8 nucleotides agree with TRBD2. Germline V gene sequence: CDR1 SGDLS, CDR2 YYNGEE. This CDR3 region has 14 residues. V dropped 4 bases and J dropped 4; count of bases not matched to a gene: 4. The CDR3 here is CASSLTSGYNEQFF. CDR3 bases: TGTGCCAGCAGCCTTACTAGCGGATACAATGAGCAGTTCTTC.